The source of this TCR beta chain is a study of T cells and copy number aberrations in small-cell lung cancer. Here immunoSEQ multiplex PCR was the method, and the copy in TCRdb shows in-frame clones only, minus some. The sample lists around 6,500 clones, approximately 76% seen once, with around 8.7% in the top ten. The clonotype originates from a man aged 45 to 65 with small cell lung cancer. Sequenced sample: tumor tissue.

In DNA form, the CDR3 reads TGTGCCAGCAGGAGGGACACTGAAGCTTTCTTT. Translating it yields CASRRDTEAFF. This sequence joins TRBV2 and TRBJ1-1; D remains ambiguous. Between the trimmed V and J ends, which lost 6 bases and 3 bases, there was a span of 5 bases. The CDR3 covers 11 residues. The germline CDR1 and CDR2 sequences are SNHLY and FYNNEI.